These T cell receptor beta chains were read from a single sample in a study of CD8+ T cells in alopecia areata. The assay was immunoSEQ multiplex PCR, and TCRdb's table has in-frame clones only and misses some. Here the sample spans some 160,000 clones, about 71% being singletons. The material sequenced was CD4+ T cells sorted from blood, taken at week 4, from a patient treated with tofacitinib. These receptors all come from a human donor with alopecia areata. Both conserved end residues are part of each CDR3. Fields, in order: D gene, V gene, J gene, clone size, CDR3 protein, CDR3 DNA. The D gene is left open where the match is weak. Rows give clone size only sometimes, using once, few, many, or a class for an expanded clone.

.	TRBV9	TRBJ2-3	.	CASSPNRGTDTQYF	TGTGCCAGCAGCCCAAACCGTGGCACAGATACGCAGTATTTT
.	TRBV10-3	TRBJ2-7	few	CAISSQEIEQYF	TGTGCCATCAGTTCTCAGGAGATAGAGCAGTACTTC
.	TRBV7-2	TRBJ2-3	.	CASSSGLITDTQYF	TGTGCCAGCAGCTCGGGACTGATCACAGATACGCAGTATTTT
.	TRBV30	TRBJ2-7	.	CAWSYRRGDEQYF	TGTGCCTGGAGTTACAGGAGGGGGGACGAGCAGTACTTC
TRBD2	TRBV12-5	TRBJ2-2	.	CASGPGTSGWSGELFF	TGTGCTAGTGGTCCCGGGACTAGCGGTTGGTCCGGGGAGCTGTTTTTT
.	TRBV29-1	TRBJ2-5	.	CSVRLGLQETQYF	TGCAGCGTGCGACTCGGACTGCAAGAGACCCAGTACTTC
.	TRBV30	TRBJ1-1	.	CAWSLRGEAFF	TGTGCCTGGTCCCTCCGGGGCGAAGCTTTCTTT
.	TRBV30	TRBJ2-7	once	CAWSVLRGYEQYF	TGTGCCTGGAGTGTACTTCGGGGCTACGAGCAGTACTTC
.	TRBV11-2	TRBJ1-5	.	CASSLGVGQPQHF	TGTGCCAGCAGCTTGGGAGTTGGCCAGCCCCAGCATTTT
TRBD1	TRBV30	TRBJ1-5	few	CAWRGQGGSNQPQHF	TGTGCCTGGAGAGGACAGGGAGGGAGCAATCAGCCCCAGCATTTT
.	TRBV11-2	TRBJ1-1	few	CASSLQGFLTEAFF	TGTGCCAGCAGCCTCCAGGGGTTTCTGACTGAAGCTTTCTTT
.	TRBV29-1	TRBJ1-4	few	CSAIGEKLFF	TGCAGCGCCATAGGCGAAAAACTGTTTTTT
.	TRBV30	TRBJ2-7	.	CAWSLSYEQYF	TGTGCCTGGAGTTTGAGCTACGAGCAGTACTTC
.	TRBV14	TRBJ2-2	many	CASSQDVGIGELFF	TGTGCCAGCAGCCAAGATGTAGGGATCGGGGAGCTGTTTTTT
TRBD1	TRBV4-1	TRBJ1-2	few	CASSHRDRLHYGYTF	TGCGCCAGCAGCCACCGGGACAGGCTTCACTATGGCTACACCTTC
.	TRBV7-2	TRBJ1-5	.	CASSLRAGEGPQHF	TGTGCCAGCAGCCTAAGGGCAGGTGAAGGGCCCCAGCATTTT
.	TRBV5-6	TRBJ2-1	.	CASSTGLSGPQFF	TGTGCCAGCAGCACCGGACTATCGGGGCCACAGTTCTTC
.	TRBV30	TRBJ1-5	.	CAWSAWDQPQHF	TGTGCCTGGAGCGCCTGGGATCAGCCCCAGCATTTT
.	TRBV29-1	TRBJ2-7	.	CSVVRVYGSYEQYF	TGCAGCGTTGTTCGTGTGTACGGGTCCTACGAGCAGTACTTC
.	TRBV30	TRBJ1-1	.	CAGERGVGTEAFF	TGTGCCGGGGAGAGAGGGGTCGGCACTGAAGCTTTCTTT
.	TRBV29-1	TRBJ2-2	once	CSVGSSPGELFF	TGCAGCGTTGGATCGTCCCCCGGGGAGCTGTTTTTT
.	TRBV7-2	TRBJ1-1	.	CASSLAVPGIGGNTEAFF	TGTGCCAGCAGCTTAGCGGTTCCAGGGATCGGCGGGAACACTGAAGCTTTCTTT
.	TRBV29-1	TRBJ2-7	.	CSGANKFSYEQYF	TGCAGTGGGGCCAACAAGTTCTCCTACGAGCAGTACTTC
TRBD2	TRBV5-4	TRBJ2-5	.	CASSFLAGHQETQYF	TGTGCCAGCAGCTTTTTAGCGGGGCACCAAGAGACCCAGTACTTC
.	TRBV30	TRBJ1-6	once	CAWGSPDSPLHF	TGTGCCTGGGGATCTCCGGATTCACCCCTCCACTTT
TRBD1	TRBV4-1	TRBJ2-2	.	CASSQVSHRGTGELFF	TGCGCCAGCAGCCAAGTATCGCACAGGGGCACCGGGGAGCTGTTTTTT
.	TRBV6-5	TRBJ2-5	.	CASSYSERETQYF	TGTGCCAGCAGTTACTCGGAGAGGGAGACCCAGTACTTC
.	TRBV2	TRBJ2-5	.	CASSSLTQETQYF	TGTGCCAGCAGTTCCTTGACTCAAGAGACCCAGTACTTC
.	TRBV30	TRBJ1-5	.	CAWSTGLISNQPQHF	TGTGCCTGGAGTACAGGGCTGATTAGCAATCAGCCCCAGCATTTT
TRBD1	TRBV7-8	TRBJ2-5	.	CASSSQTGQGGETQYF	TGTGCCAGCAGCTCCCAAACCGGACAGGGAGGAGAGACCCAGTACTTC
TRBD1	TRBV6-6	TRBJ1-6	.	CASSHRDRDSPLHF	TGTGCCAGCAGTCACCGGGACAGGGATTCACCCCTCCACTTT
.	TRBV5-1	TRBJ2-5	few	CASSFGGQETQYF	TGCGCCAGCAGCTTCGGGGGCCAAGAGACCCAGTACTTC
TRBD1	TRBV19	TRBJ1-2	once	CASSILARGSNYGYTF	TGTGCCAGTAGTATTCTTGCCAGGGGGTCGAACTATGGCTACACCTTC
TRBD2	TRBV2	TRBJ2-3	.	CASPIGKLADSTDTQYF	TGTGCCAGCCCGATAGGGAAACTAGCGGATAGCACAGATACGCAGTATTTT
.	TRBV7-9	TRBJ1-2	.	CASSIRSGSYGYTF	TGTGCCAGCAGCATCCGAAGTGGGAGCTATGGCTACACCTTC
TRBD1	TRBV30	TRBJ2-7	once	CAWRPGQGIYEQYF	TGTGCCTGGAGGCCGGGACAGGGGATCTACGAGCAGTACTTC
.	TRBV30	TRBJ2-1	.	CAWSVRGHNYNEQFF	TGTGCCTGGAGTGTGCGGGGACACAACTACAATGAGCAGTTCTTC
TRBD1	TRBV30	TRBJ2-7	.	CAWSKGAAYEQYF	TGTGCCTGGAGTAAGGGGGCAGCCTACGAGCAGTACTTC
TRBD1	TRBV30	TRBJ2-7	few	CAWRGWDRGTYEQYF	TGTGCCTGGAGGGGATGGGACAGGGGGACCTACGAGCAGTACTTC
.	TRBV11-2	TRBJ2-5	few	CASSLAGAGETQYF	TGTGCCAGCAGCTTAGCGGGGGCCGGAGAGACCCAGTACTTC
.	TRBV14	TRBJ1-5	.	CASSQGFNQPQHF	TGTGCCAGCAGCCAAGGGTTCAATCAGCCCCAGCATTTT